This T cell receptor beta chain emerged from a study of OX40 agonist ivuxolimab in advanced cancers. Profiling relied on immunoSEQ multiplex PCR, and the TCRdb table lists in-frame clones only, not all of them. The repertoire includes roughly 23,000 clones, approximately 84% of them detected once, and over 50% sits in the top ten. V lost 5 bases, J lost 1 base, and 16 bases lay in between. This CDR3 region has 16 residues. The V gene's germline CDR1 is MDHEN and CDR2 SYDVKM. About this clone: Its antigen is not known.

The study's findings and limits: Compared with CD4+, CD8+ T cells on average had more expanded clones. Nonresponders, in some cases, also had low normalized T-cell clonal expansion. Clonal expansion was among the lowest in partial responders at 0.1-3.0 mg/kg, especially CD8+.

The receptor was derived from an adult with an advanced solid tumor such as melanoma, head and neck, liver or kidney cancer. The chain links TRBV28 to TRBJ2-3; D is ambiguous. Sequences were derived from CD4+ or CD8+ T cells sorted from blood, sampled in a trial of the OX40 agonist ivuxolimab. CDR3 sequence (DNA): TGTGCCAGCAGTCCCCCCAGCAGTTGGGGCACAGATACGCAGTATTTT. Encoded protein: CASSPPSSWGTDTQYF. Full variable domain (missing parts from reference TRBV28 and TRBJ2-3): DVKVTQSSRYLVKRTGEKVFLECVQDMDHENMFWYRQDPGLGLRLIYFSYDVKMKEKGDIPEGYSVSREKKERFSLILESASTNQTSMYLCASSPPSSWGTDTQYFGPGTRLTVL.